This TCR beta chain appears in the sequencing data of a study of blood T cell repertoires in COVID-19. Generated by immunoSEQ multiplex PCR, the TCRdb table keeps only in-frame clones and is missing some. The table has 150,000 to 200,000 clones, 84% seen once. The TCR comes from a woman aged 25 to 39 who had been exposed to COVID-19. The sample comprised PBMCs or T cells enriched from blood (not recorded which).

The CDR3 protein is CASSMGPNYGYTF. In DNA form, the CDR3 reads TGTGCCAGTAGTATGGGGCCTAACTATGGCTACACCTTC. This chain joins TRBV19 and TRBJ1-2; a weak D match, TRBD1 (5 bases). V dropped 3 bases and J dropped 0 bases, with 5 bases sitting between them. The V gene's germline CDR1 is LNHDA and CDR2 SQIVND (reference sequence). This CDR3 is built from 13 residues.